The 2 T cell receptor beta chains listed next were all sequenced from one sample in a study of cytomegalovirus exposure and HLA in healthy donors. PCR amplification relied on 60 Vbeta primers (plus 13 Jbeta primers). Clones were read by immunoSEQ multiplex PCR, and TCRdb kept only the in-frame ones, dropping some. The sample has 100,000 to 150,000 clones; roughly 72% are singletons. Source material: PBMCs. The origin of the receptors is a male donor in good health and CMV-seronegative.

CDR3: CAWGASGFNEQFF. The CDR3 region has the DNA TGTGCCTGGGGCGCTAGCGGTTTCAATGAGCAGTTCTTC. The chain combines TRBV30 with TRBJ2-1; 7 bases match TRBD2. The CDR3 loop spans 13 amino acids. CDR1 is GTSNPN and CDR2 is SVGIG in the germline V gene (reference sequence). V gave up 5 bases and J gave up 6 bases; unmatched junction bases: 7.

The gene calls are TRBV7-9 and TRBJ2-1; 11 positions agree with TRBD2. Germline V gives CDR1 SEHNR, CDR2 FQNEAQ (reference sequence). Unmatched junction bases numbered 2, after V lost 4 bases and J lost 3 bases. This CDR3 is 15 amino acids long. CDR3 sequence: CASSSGLADYNEQFF. Written as DNA, the CDR3 is TGTGCCAGCAGCTCGGGACTAGCGGACTACAATGAGCAGTTCTTC.